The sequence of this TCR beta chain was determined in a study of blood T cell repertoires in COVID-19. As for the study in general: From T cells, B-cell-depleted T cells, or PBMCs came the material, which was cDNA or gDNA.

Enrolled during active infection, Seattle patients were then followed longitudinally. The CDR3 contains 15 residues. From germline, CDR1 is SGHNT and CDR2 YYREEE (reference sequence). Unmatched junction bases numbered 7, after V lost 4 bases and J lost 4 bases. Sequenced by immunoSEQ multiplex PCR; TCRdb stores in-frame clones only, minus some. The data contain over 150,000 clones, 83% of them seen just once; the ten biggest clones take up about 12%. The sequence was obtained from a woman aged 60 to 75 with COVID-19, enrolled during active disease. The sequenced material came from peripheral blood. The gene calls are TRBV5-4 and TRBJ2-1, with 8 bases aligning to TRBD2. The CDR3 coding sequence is TGTGCCAGCAGCCTAAGCGGGGGAGGATACAATGAGCAGTTCTTC. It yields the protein CASSLSGGGYNEQFF.